This is a list of T cell receptor beta chains from one sample in a study of blood T cell repertoires in COVID-19. Assay: immunoSEQ multiplex PCR; the TCRdb copy retains only in-frame clones and omits some. The repertoire has about 210,000 clones, around 83% of them found once; the top ten carry about 7.4%. Material: peripheral blood. Receptor source: a woman aged 45-65 years with acute or convalescent COVID-19. CDR3s include the opening cysteine and the closing phenylalanine or tryptophan. D genes are given only for firm matches. Some rows mark clone size as missing; the rest say once, few, many or name a class of expanded clone.

D,size,V,J,CDR3,DNA
TRBD2,NA,TRBV7-8,TRBJ2-1,CASSAGLAGGLSYNEQFF,TGTGCCAGCAGCGCGGGACTAGCGGGAGGGCTTTCCTACAATGAGCAGTTCTTC
TRBD2,NA,TRBV27,TRBJ2-1,CASRGLADNEQFF,TGTGCCAGCAGGGGACTAGCGGACAATGAGCAGTTCTTC
TRBD2,NA,TRBV24-1,TRBJ2-1,CATSPLAGAHNEQFF,TGTGCCACCAGTCCACTAGCGGGAGCCCACAATGAGCAGTTCTTC
NA,NA,TRBV11-2,TRBJ2-1,CASSPPGGEYNEQFF,TGTGCCAGCAGCCCCCCTGGAGGGGAATACAATGAGCAGTTCTTC
NA,NA,TRBV5-1,TRBJ1-2,CASSLGMDSYGYTF,TGCGCCAGCAGCTTGGGAATGGACTCCTATGGCTACACCTTC
TRBD2,few,TRBV19,TRBJ2-1,CASSIVGTRSGSSYNEQFF,TGTGCCAGTAGTATAGTGGGCACCCGGAGCGGGAGTTCCTACAATGAGCAGTTCTTC
NA,NA,TRBV12-3/TRBV12-4,TRBJ2-7,CASISDRGEQYF,TGTGCCAGCATCTCCGACCGGGGCGAGCAGTACTTC
NA,NA,TRBV7-9,TRBJ1-1,CASSPGQSWLDTEAFF,TGTGCCAGCAGCCCCGGACAATCATGGCTGGACACTGAAGCTTTCTTT
TRBD1,NA,TRBV19,TRBJ1-5,CATRSGTGHQPQHF,TGTGCCACCCGATCCGGGACAGGGCACCAGCCCCAGCATTTT
TRBD1,NA,TRBV7-6,TRBJ2-7,CASSLSDRAYEQYF,TGTGCCAGCAGCTTATCGGACAGGGCCTACGAGCAGTACTTC
TRBD1,NA,TRBV6-2/TRBV6-3,TRBJ1-2,CASSYTRTGGTGGYTF,TGTGCCAGCAGTTACACTCGGACAGGGGGCACCGGTGGCTACACCTTC
NA,once,TRBV27,TRBJ2-1,CASSPLRFNEQFF,TGTGCCAGCAGTCCGCTACGATTCAATGAGCAGTTCTTC
NA,NA,TRBV2,TRBJ2-7,CASSVGSSSYEQYF,TGTGCCAGCAGTGTCGGGAGTAGCTCCTACGAGCAGTACTTC
TRBD2,few,TRBV6-1,TRBJ2-7,CASSEDNSGRVRYF,TGTGCCAGCAGTGAAGATAATAGCGGGAGGGTCCGGTACTTC
NA,NA,TRBV6-5,TRBJ2-2,CASSQGSGELFF,TGTGCCAGCAGCCAGGGTAGCGGGGAGCTGTTTTTT
TRBD2,NA,TRBV6-2/TRBV6-3,TRBJ2-2,CASSFGTLGLGDTGELFF,TGTGCCAGCAGTTTCGGGACTCTGGGACTAGGGGACACCGGGGAGCTGTTTTTT
TRBD1,NA,TRBV4-1,TRBJ1-1,CASSLDRDTEAFF,TGCGCCAGCAGTTTGGACAGGGACACTGAAGCTTTCTTT
TRBD2,NA,TRBV28,TRBJ2-3,CASSFQTSESPTDTQYF,TGTGCCAGCAGTTTCCAGACTAGCGAGTCCCCCACAGATACGCAGTATTTT
TRBD2,NA,TRBV28,TRBJ2-1,CASSLWLAGMSQFF,TGTGCCAGCAGTTTGTGGTTAGCGGGGATGTCGCAGTTCTTC
NA,NA,TRBV29-1,TRBJ1-4,CSARGSSSNEKLFF,TGCAGCGCGAGGGGGAGTTCGTCTAATGAAAAACTGTTTTTT
NA,NA,TRBV24-1,TRBJ1-5,CATSALQGQPQHF,TGTGCCACCAGTGCCCTCCAGGGACAGCCCCAGCATTTT
TRBD2,NA,TRBV11-2,TRBJ2-1,CASSDTGTAGGNEQFF,TGTGCCAGCAGCGACACCGGGACCGCGGGGGGCAATGAGCAGTTCTTC
NA,NA,TRBV19,TRBJ1-4,CASSLNRGNEKLFF,TGTGCCAGTTCATTAAACCGGGGAAATGAAAAACTGTTTTTT
NA,NA,TRBV20-1,TRBJ2-2,CSASRPGELFF,TGCAGTGCTTCGCGCCCCGGGGAGCTGTTTTTT
NA,NA,TRBV6-5,TRBJ1-5,CASSPVYSNQPQHF,TGTGCCAGCAGTCCAGTGTATAGCAATCAGCCCCAGCATTTT
NA,NA,TRBV7-6,TRBJ2-7,CASSPHGVLAPRSYEQYF,TGTGCCAGCAGCCCCCACGGGGTACTAGCTCCCCGCTCCTACGAGCAGTACTTC
TRBD1,once,TRBV11-2,TRBJ1-2,CASSRLRQTGGAGNYGYTF,TGTGCCAGCAGCCGCCTAAGGCAGACAGGGGGCGCGGGGAACTATGGCTACACCTTC
TRBD2,few,TRBV6-1,TRBJ2-2,CASSEGGFSGELFF,TGTGCCAGCAGTGAGGGGGGGTTTTCCGGGGAGCTGTTTTTT
TRBD1,NA,TRBV5-1,TRBJ2-7,CASSRTGTGAYEQYF,TGCGCCAGCAGCCGAACCGGGACAGGGGCCTACGAGCAGTACTTC
TRBD1,once,TRBV5-1,TRBJ2-7,CASSPRDGTGSYEQYF,TGCGCCAGCAGCCCAAGGGACGGGACAGGGTCCTACGAGCAGTACTTC
NA,NA,TRBV3-1/TRBV3-2,TRBJ2-5,CASSRSGSEEETQYF,TGTGCCAGCAGCCGGTCAGGTAGCGAAGAAGAGACCCAGTACTTC
NA,NA,TRBV19,TRBJ1-1,CASSLQGDTEAFF,TGTGCCAGTAGTTTACAGGGAGACACTGAAGCTTTCTTT
NA,few,TRBV2,TRBJ2-7,CASSPGHGYEQYF,TGTGCCAGCTCCCCGGGACACGGCTACGAGCAGTACTTC
TRBD2,NA,TRBV11-1,TRBJ2-3,CASTLHGGGGGYTQYF,TGTGCCAGCACTCTCCACGGTGGTGGCGGGGGGTATACGCAGTATTTT
TRBD1,NA,TRBV6-1,TRBJ2-7,CASSDRGPDEQYF,TGTGCCAGCAGTGACAGGGGGCCGGACGAGCAGTACTTC
NA,NA,TRBV3-1/TRBV3-2,TRBJ1-2,CASSRRGKEGYGYTF,TGTGCCAGCAGCCGCCGAGGGAAGGAGGGCTATGGCTACACCTTC
NA,NA,TRBV6-5,TRBJ2-3,CASESPAGTQYF,TGTGCCAGCGAGTCCCCCGCAGGGACGCAGTATTTT
NA,NA,TRBV10-2,TRBJ1-2,CASSGGAGGGTF,TGCGCCAGCAGTGGGGGCGCGGGAGGTGGGACCTTC
TRBD2,few,TRBV7-8,TRBJ2-2,CASRVTSGSNTGELFF,TGTGCCAGCAGGGTGACTAGCGGGAGTAACACCGGGGAGCTGTTTTTT
TRBD2,few,TRBV7-7,TRBJ2-1,CASSPRIAGVNEQFF,TGTGCTAGCAGCCCCCGGATAGCGGGAGTCAATGAGCAGTTCTTC
TRBD1,NA,TRBV19,TRBJ1-4,CASSIGDRVWKLFF,TGTGCCAGTAGTATCGGTGACAGGGTATGGAAACTGTTTTTT
NA,NA,TRBV7-2,TRBJ2-3,CASSSRTTDTQYF,TGTGCCAGCAGCTCGCGAACCACAGATACGCAGTATTTT
NA,NA,TRBV19,TRBJ2-2,CASSINLSGELFF,TGTGCCAGTAGTATTAATCTATCCGGGGAGCTGTTTTTT
TRBD1,NA,TRBV30,TRBJ2-1,CAWSKTGGNNEQFF,TGTGCCTGGAGTAAAACAGGGGGTAACAATGAGCAGTTCTTC
NA,NA,TRBV2,TRBJ1-6,CASSEDRLGNSPLHF,TGTGCCAGCAGTGAAGACCGTCTGGGCAATTCACCCCTCCACTTT
NA,NA,TRBV11-3,TRBJ2-1,CASSSGLLAEGYNEQFF,TGTGCCAGCAGCTCTGGACTATTAGCAGAAGGATACAATGAGCAGTTCTTC
TRBD1,NA,TRBV11-2,TRBJ2-5,CASSFRTGQETQYF,TGTGCCAGCAGCTTCCGGACAGGTCAAGAGACCCAGTACTTC
NA,NA,TRBV19,TRBJ1-2,CASLSRGSAGYTF,TGTGCCAGTTTATCCAGGGGTTCTGCGGGCTACACCTTC
NA,NA,TRBV18,TRBJ1-5,CASSRGEAPREPQHF,TGTGCCAGCTCACGGGGGGAGGCACCCCGAGAACCCCAGCATTTT
NA,NA,TRBV5-4,TRBJ2-5,CASSLGGPQETQYF,TGTGCCAGCAGCTTGGGCGGGCCCCAAGAGACCCAGTACTTC
NA,few,TRBV5-1,TRBJ2-7,CASSPEPGAYEQYF,TGCGCCAGCAGCCCGGAACCCGGGGCCTACGAGCAGTACTTC
TRBD2,NA,TRBV6-6,TRBJ2-7,CASAPLYSGRNEQYF,TGTGCCAGCGCCCCGCTGTATAGCGGGAGGAACGAGCAGTACTTC
NA,once,TRBV28,TRBJ2-7,CASSLQGSYEQYF,TGTGCCAGCAGTCTCCAGGGTTCCTACGAGCAGTACTTC
TRBD1,many,TRBV6-1,TRBJ1-4,CASSELQDRGRKLFF,TGTGCCAGCAGTGAACTTCAGGACAGGGGGCGAAAACTGTTTTTT
TRBD1,NA,TRBV27,TRBJ2-7,CASSLRTGSYEQYF,TGTGCCAGCAGTTTACGGACAGGCTCCTACGAGCAGTACTTC